In its sample, the clone carrying this TCR beta chain was seen many times. Its antigen is unidentified. The TCR beta library used iRepertoire HTBI primers with Arm-PCR amplification of CDR3. MiXCR, run by TCRdb on the multiplex PCR reads, gives a single entry per CDR3 protein. The sample shows roughly 420,000 distinct CDR3 sequences, about a sixth of them seen only once. These data are taken from a study of regulatory T cells in long-lasting Graves disease. General study results and limits: Possibly, too few samples lowered accuracy.

Documented time point: newly diagnosed GD, antithyroid drugs for less than 3 months. PBMCs were the source of the RNA used for TCR sequencing. The peripheral blood volume drawn was approximately 9.5 milliliters, and it was collected into EDTA tubes. Germline CDR1 and CDR2: SNHLY and FYNNEI. This CDR3 spans 15 amino acids. V dropped 0 bases and J dropped 5; count of bases not matched to a gene: 1. The sample also formed part of further work on T cells in Graves' hyperthyroidism and ophthalmopathy.

This TCR derives from a young woman with Graves disease. The sequenced sample was peripheral blood mononuclear cells (PBMCs), obtained at new diagnosis, from a patient treated with antithyroid drugs. The chain joins TRBV2 to TRBJ2-1, with 10 positions matching TRBD1. The DNA of the CDR3 is TGTGCCAGCAGTGAAGCGGGACAGGGGAACAATGAGCAGTTCTTC. Translation gives CASSEAGQGNNEQFF.